Reported below is one T cell receptor beta chain. Antigen: not known. The CDR3 runs 14 residues. J gave up 4 bases and V 2 bases, and 3 bases lay outside the gene matches. CDR1 is MNHEY, CDR2 SVGAGI, per germline. Extracted from the samples, RNA was reverse transcribed into cDNA to serve as the sequencing template. Using immunoSEQ multiplex PCR, the repertoire was profiled, and TCRdb retains in-frame clones only, with some absent. The table has approximately 150,000 clones, roughly 86% seen once. Specified treatment: oral pan-JAK inhibitor, 5-10 mg twice daily. The data stem from a study of CD8+ T cells in alopecia areata. Study-level findings and limits: Higher clonality than in normal scalp was seen in lesional scalp, especially alopecia totalis/universalis. Since there was just one nonresponder, nobody can yet say how baseline CD8+ expansion ties to response. It was observed that many expanded lesional clones persisted in scalp and blood during tofacitinib.

The TCR sequence derives from a human donor with alopecia areata. The sample here was CD8+ T cells sorted from blood, taken at week 4, from a patient treated with tofacitinib. This rearrangement joins TRBV6-5 to TRBJ2-7; 9 nucleotides match TRBD1. CDR3 residues: CASSYPGQGYEQYF. The CDR3 region has the DNA TGTGCCAGCAGTTACCCGGGACAGGGTTACGAGCAGTACTTC.